This T cell receptor beta chain was sequenced in a study of response to subunit inactivated influenza vaccine. Comments on this clonotype: Its antigen remains unidentified.

TCRdb ran MiXCR on the RT-PCR reads and lists one entry per CDR3 protein. Of about 530,000 distinct CDR3 sequences listed, about an eighth are singletons. Study-wide results and caveats: Researchers suggested that each seasonal influenza vaccination recruits few new T cells.

CDR3 size: 15 residues. V lost 4 bases, J lost 4 bases, and 7 bases stayed unmatched. Looked up from germline, CDR1 is SGHRS and CDR2 is YFSETQ. The chain carries TRBV5-1 and TRBJ2-2; 7 nucleotides match TRBD1. This clonotype originated in a man aged 50-60 years who received an inactivated influenza vaccine. The input for sequencing was PBMCs from blood, taken on the day of vaccination. Here the CDR3 reads CASSVTGYATGELFF. The CDR3 bases are TGCGCCAGCAGCGTGACAGGGTATGCCACCGGGGAGCTGTTTTTT.